This T cell receptor beta chain emerged from a study of control samples from healthy donors and cancer patients. The CDR3 length is 15 residues. V lost 6 bases and J lost 5; bases outside the gene matches: 3. CDR1 is SNHLY and CDR2 is FYNNEI in the germline V gene. Profiled with immunoSEQ multiplex PCR; TCRdb holds only in-frame clones, not every one. The sample comprises about 150,000 clones, around nine tenths of which are singletons, and about 4.9% rests with the top ten. V gene TRBV2 combines with J gene TRBJ2-2, with 13 positions matching TRBD2. This receptor was obtained from a young man in good health. Sequences were obtained from blood. Here the CDR3 reads CASSATSGRTGELFF. The CDR3 DNA follows: TGTGCCAGCAGCGCGACTAGCGGGAGGACCGGGGAGCTGTTTTTT.